A single sample is the source of the 9 T cell receptor beta chains below, sequenced in a study of cytomegalovirus exposure and HLA in healthy donors. Primers for the PCR totalled 60 Vbeta and 13 Jbeta. Generated by immunoSEQ multiplex PCR, the TCRdb table keeps only in-frame clones and is missing some. The table lists around 67,000 clones, 55% to 80% of them singletons, with around 3.1% in the top ten. Input material: PBMCs. These receptors came from a woman in her forties or fifties in good health and CMV-seronegative.

Only a few counts were recorded for this clone. J is TRBJ1-2 and V is TRBV11-2; 8 bases match TRBD1. From germline, CDR1 is SGHAT and CDR2 FQNNGV. CDR3 length: 16 amino acids. After removal of 0 bases from V and 7 bases from J, the junction contained 10 bases not matched to a gene. This chain's CDR3 is CASSLDAGTGPFGYTF. The DNA of the CDR3 is TGTGCCAGCAGCTTAGACGCCGGGACAGGTCCTTTTGGCTACACCTTC.

The table lists this clone with a few counts. The chain uses TRBV6-4 and TRBJ1-1; D ambiguous. Germline V lookup: CDR1 MRHNA, CDR2 SNTAGT. The germline V and J ends were trimmed by 6 bases and 0 bases, with 8 bases remaining between them. The CDR3 length is 13 residues. CDR3 residues: CASSLDMNTEAFF. CDR3 nucleotide sequence: TGTGCCAGCAGCCTCGACATGAACACTGAAGCTTTCTTT.

This clone was seen only once. The J gene is TRBJ1-5, the V gene TRBV4-2; TRBD1 aligns across 8 bases. Germline assignment: CDR1 LGHNA and CDR2 YNFKEQ. The CDR3 has 16 residues. Trimming took 0 bases from V and 4 from J; bases not matched to a gene: 5. CDR3 sequence reads: CASSQEDRAINQPQHF. The CDR3 nucleotides are TGTGCCAGCAGCCAAGAGGACAGGGCAATTAATCAGCCCCAGCATTTT.

This clone was recorded only once. V usage is TRBV29-1 and J usage is TRBJ1-3; 10 nucleotides line up with TRBD1. The CDR3 covers 15 residues. Germline assignment: CDR1 SQVTM and CDR2 ANQGSEA. The V segment lost 7 bases and the J segment 1 base; nucleotides outside the gene matches: 7. CDR3 region: CSASTGGISGNTIYF. The CDR3 region has the DNA TGCAGCGCTTCGACAGGGGGCATATCTGGAAACACCATATATTTT.

J is TRBJ1-5 and V is TRBV15; TRBD1 matches 7 bases. Germline V gives CDR1 LNHNV, CDR2 YYDKDF (reference sequence). The CDR3 length is 15 residues. V dropped 0 bases and J dropped 2; count of bases not matched to a gene: 1. CDR3 loop: CATSRDTGGNQPQHF. The CDR3 DNA is TGTGCCACCAGCAGAGACACAGGGGGCAATCAGCCCCAGCATTTT.

CDR3 sequence: CASSRGDGNEKLFF. CDR3 coding DNA: TGTGCCAGCTCTCGGGGGGACGGGAATGAAAAACTGTTTTTT. The chain recombines TRBV18 with TRBJ1-4, with a possible D match to TRBD1 (5 bases). V lost 6 bases and J 5 bases, leaving 13 bases between the germline ends. The CDR3 has 14 amino acids. Looked up from germline, CDR1 is KGHSH and CDR2 is LQKENI.

V gene TRBV30 combines with J gene TRBJ2-7, with 7 bases fitting TRBD2. V trimming: 8 bases; J trimming: 0 bases; junction bases outside the gene matches: 7. Germline lookup yields CDR1 GTSNPN and CDR2 SVGIG (reference sequence). The CDR3 runs 13 residues. The CDR3 DNA sequence: TGTGCCCAGGTGCTAGCGGCCTCCTACGAGCAGTACTTC. It is translated as CAQVLAASYEQYF. Filled out from reference TRBV30 and TRBJ2-7, the complete variable domain reads SQTIHQWPATLVQPVGSPLSLECTVEGTSNPNLYWYRQAAGRGLQLLFYSVGIGQISSEVPQNLSASRPQDRQFILSSKKLLLSDSGFYLCAQVLAASYEQYFGPGTRLTVT.

This chain connects TRBV7-6 to TRBJ2-7; 7 bases match TRBD1. Germline CDR1 and CDR2: SGHVS and FNYEAQ. The CDR3 spans 14 residues. Losses at the gene ends were 1 base for V and 3 bases for J; bases not matched to a gene: 3. The DNA of the CDR3 is TGTGCCAGCAGCTTAGGGGACAGCCACTACGAGCAGTACTTC. Its protein is CASSLGDSHYEQYF.

This clone has more than one count but fewer than ten. J is TRBJ1-4 and V is TRBV5-1; TRBD1 might be the D (5 bases). V gave up 4 bases and J gave up 1 base, with 14 bases separating them. This CDR3 comprises 16 residues. Germline V gives CDR1 SGHRS, CDR2 YFSETQ. CDR3 region: CASSAYGGVTNEKLFF. The CDR3 coding sequence is TGCGCCAGCAGCGCGTACGGAGGGGTAACTAATGAAAAACTGTTTTTT.